The T cell receptor beta chain described here comes from a study of T cells in localized non-small cell lung cancer. TCRdb keeps only in-frame clones here, not all; method: immunoSEQ multiplex PCR. The sample includes about 74,000 clones, 84% of them seen just once. General study points: With higher T cell density in blood came longer overall survival. Adjacent lung was found to contain a median around 56 of the top 100 tumor clones. Because researchers sequenced only one region of the tumor, heterogeneity is still possible. Uninvolved neighboring lung showed the greatest T cell clonality, exceeding tumor.

Trimming left V 1 base short and J 0 bases short, with 6 bases between. This CDR3 contains 14 residues. Germline V gene lookup returns CDR1 MDHEN and CDR2 SYDVKM. This clone appeared a few times. The target antigen is unknown. The sequence was obtained from a female donor older than 55 with stage I lung adenocarcinoma. V usage is TRBV28 and J usage is TRBJ1-1; no clear D. Here the sequenced sample was peripheral blood, taken before any cancer treatment. For the CDR3, the DNA is TGTGCCAGCAGTTTATTGCCGTTGAACACTGAAGCTTTCTTT. It specifies CASSLLPLNTEAFF.